What follows are 18 T cell receptor beta chains derived from one specimen sequenced in a study of shared clonotypes between healthy human individuals. Sequencing used immunoSEQ multiplex PCR; TCRdb keeps in-frame clones, though not all of them. The data contain roughly 2,000,000 clones, roughly 95% of them seen just once; the ten biggest clones take up 1.5% to 2%. Positively selected for CCR7, the CD45RO-negative cells used as naive CD8 cells excluded terminally differentiated effector memory CD45RA+ cells. Sample: naive CD8+ T cells from PBMCs. The receptors derive from a man aged 18 to 30 in good health. Some clones in this sample may be carry-over from other donors' samples.

The rearrangement links TRBV5-1 to TRBJ2-1; a weak D match, TRBD2 (5 bases). Germline lookup yields CDR1 SGHRS and CDR2 YFSETQ. The CDR3 loop spans 16 amino acids. Trimming stripped 1 base from V and 3 bases from J, with 14 bases between. CDR3 in DNA: TGCGCCAGCAGCTTGTATGGTGGGAGAGACTACAATGAGCAGTTCTTC. Its protein product is CASSLYGGRDYNEQFF.

As to this clone: Other DNA sequences of this sample code for an identical CDR3. The chain combines TRBV10-3 with TRBJ2-1, with 7 nucleotides matching TRBD2. The germline V gene has CDR1 ENHRY and CDR2 SYGVKD. The V segment lost 6 bases and the J segment 0 bases; nucleotides outside the gene matches: 2. The CDR3 spans 14 residues. CDR3 bases: TGTGCCATCAGGGGCGGGAGCTCCTACAATGAGCAGTTCTTC. Protein: CAIRGGSSYNEQFF.

This clone came up once. The chain carries TRBV10-3 and TRBJ2-3; weak D call: TRBD2 (6 bases). The germline V gene encodes CDR1 ENHRY and CDR2 SYGVKD. With 6 bases removed from V and 2 bases from J, the gap between germline ends came to 12 bases. CDR3 length: 14 amino acids. CDR3 sequence: CAISYTGVTDTQYF. In DNA, the CDR3 is TGTGCCATCAGCTATACGGGGGTCACAGATACGCAGTATTTT.

The rearrangement joins TRBV5-1 to TRBJ2-7; 7 bases line up with TRBD2. CDR1 SGHRS and CDR2 YFSETQ come from the germline V gene. V was pared by 0 bases and J by 2 bases, with 2 bases of the junction left unmatched. The CDR3 is 14 residues long. The CDR3 spells CASSLGREAYEQYF. DNA for the CDR3: TGCGCCAGCAGCTTGGGCCGGGAGGCCTACGAGCAGTACTTC.

The chain joins TRBV10-3 to TRBJ1-5, with D possibly TRBD1 on 5 matching bases. The CDR3 has 16 amino acids. V lost 2 bases and J 4 bases, leaving 15 bases between the germline ends. Germline values: CDR1 ENHRY, CDR2 SYGVKD. The CDR3 reads CAISEGSRDLNQPQHF. The CDR3 coding sequence is TGTGCCATCAGTGAGGGAAGCCGGGACCTTAATCAGCCCCAGCATTTT.

The chain has TRBV7-8 and TRBJ2-7; D is ambiguous. Germline V gene sequence: CDR1 SGHVS, CDR2 FQNEAQ. CDR3 length equals 12 residues. V gave up 2 bases and J gave up 2 bases, with 4 bases separating them. The CDR3 DNA follows: TGTGCCAGCAGCTTAACAGCCTACGAGCAGTACTTC. Its translation is CASSLTAYEQYF.

The rearrangement uses TRBV27 and TRBJ2-7, with 10 positions matching TRBD1. Germline lookup yields CDR1 MNHEY and CDR2 SMNVEV (reference sequence). V shed 5 bases, J shed 5 bases, and the junction held 18 bases outside the gene matches. CDR3 length: 18 residues. The CDR3: CASSRHQSRDRGLDEQYF. CDR3 bases: TGTGCCAGCAGTCGTCACCAGTCCAGGGACAGGGGATTAGACGAGCAGTACTTC.

The chain links TRBV5-1 to TRBJ2-7; D is unresolved. Deletions cut 1 base from V and 4 bases from J, with 9 bases between. The CDR3 is 13 amino acids. Looked up from germline, CDR1 is SGHRS and CDR2 is YFSETQ. The CDR3 loop reads CASSLRVTYEQYF. The CDR3 coding sequence is TGCGCCAGCAGCTTGAGGGTAACGTACGAGCAGTACTTC.

This CDR3 reads CASSATDNYGYTF. The DNA of the CDR3 is TGTGCCAGCAGTGCGACAGATAACTATGGCTACACCTTC. V usage is TRBV25-1 and J usage is TRBJ1-2; the D gene is possibly TRBD1 (5 bases). Trimming took 4 bases from V and 1 from J, leaving 7 bases between them. Germline V CDR1 and CDR2: MGHDK, SYGVNS. This CDR3 region has 13 residues.

This sequence joins TRBV27 and TRBJ2-3, with 9 bases fitting TRBD2. Germline V gene lookup returns CDR1 MNHEY and CDR2 SMNVEV (reference sequence). This CDR3 comprises 15 residues. The J segment lost 4 bases and the V segment lost 3 bases, leaving 5 bases of the junction unmatched. CDR3 nucleotide sequence: TGTGCCAGCAGTTTCTATAGCGGGAGCGCAGATACGCAGTATTTT. This sequence encodes CASSFYSGSADTQYF.

The J gene is TRBJ2-1, the V gene TRBV27; TRBD2 agrees at 11 bases. This CDR3 has 14 residues. Germline values: CDR1 MNHEY, CDR2 SMNVEV (reference sequence). V lost 8 bases to trimming and J lost 8 bases; unmatched junction nucleotides: 8. The CDR3 DNA follows: TGTGCCAGCGTCCCTAGCGGGAGGATCCATGAGCAGTTCTTC. This gives the protein CASVPSGRIHEQFF.

This chain uses TRBV7-8 with TRBJ2-7; D is possibly TRBD2 (5 bases). The CDR3 spans 17 residues. Trimming shortened V by 2 bases and J by 1 base, and 18 bases separated the two germline ends. Germline V gene sequence: CDR1 SGHVS, CDR2 FQNEAQ. The CDR3 sequence: CASSLSGGGLRSYEQYF. The CDR3 bases are TGTGCCAGCAGCTTATCCGGAGGAGGCTTGAGGTCCTACGAGCAGTACTTC.

J is TRBJ1-2 and V is TRBV4-1; D ambiguous. The germline gives CDR1 MGHRA, CDR2 YSYEKL. Trimming removed 4 bases at V and 8 bases at J, with 23 bases between. CDR3 length: 16 amino acids. This CDR3 reads CASSPTTNLPPDGYTF. DNA of the CDR3: TGCGCCAGCAGCCCTACTACTAACCTTCCACCCGACGGCTACACCTTC.

The gene calls are TRBV19 and TRBJ2-7; the D gene could be TRBD1 or TRBD2 (5 bases each). Per germline, CDR1 LNHDA and CDR2 SQIVND (reference sequence). Deletions cut 6 bases from V and 2 bases from J, with 11 bases between. The CDR3 covers 13 residues. The DNA of the CDR3 is TGTGCCAGTAGCCGGGACGATACCTACGAGCAGTACTTC. This encodes CASSRDDTYEQYF.

Details on this clone: In the same sample, other DNA sequences code for this CDR3. The chain employs TRBV27 and TRBJ2-2; tentative D call: TRBD2 (5 bases). The CDR3 is 14 amino acids. CDR1 and CDR2 from the germline V gene are MNHEY and SMNVEV (reference sequence). V was clipped by 3 bases and J by 4 bases, with 9 bases between them. In nucleotides, the CDR3 is TGTGCCAGCAGTTTGAGGGCGAGCACCGGGGAGCTGTTTTTT. Residues: CASSLRASTGELFF.

The chain recombines TRBV9 with TRBJ1-2, with TRBD1 matching over 8 bases. Germline CDR1 SGDLS, CDR2 YYNGEE. The CDR3 runs to 15 residues. Trimming took 0 bases from V and 4 from J; bases not matched to a gene: 5. Here the CDR3 reads CASSVVSGGSYGYTF. CDR3 bases: TGTGCCAGCAGCGTAGTGTCAGGGGGCAGCTATGGCTACACCTTC.

The V and J genes are TRBV5-6 and TRBJ2-3; D ambiguous. Germline V CDR1 and CDR2: SGHDT, YYEEEE. The CDR3 length is 15 residues. V was shortened by 0 bases and J by 3 bases, with 11 bases between the two germline ends. The CDR3 coding sequence is TGTGCCAGCAGCTTGGTTGTGGGTTGGACAGATACGCAGTATTTT. It encodes CASSLVVGWTDTQYF.

The chain joins TRBV9 to TRBJ1-5; D is possibly TRBD1 (6 bases). CDR1 is SGDLS, CDR2 YYNGEE, per germline. The V end was cut by 1 base, the J end by 3 bases, with 11 bases between. CDR3 length: 15 residues. The CDR3 DNA reads TGTGCCAGCAGCGTAACAGGGTCGGACAATCAGCCCCAGCATTTT. Its translation is CASSVTGSDNQPQHF.